Listed here are 23 T cell receptor beta chains from one sample, sequenced in a study of vaccination effects on CD4 cells after COVID-19. No antigens are known for them. The table came from immunoSEQ multiplex PCR; TCRdb's copy has only in-frame clones and leaves some out. The sample yields 55,000 to 65,000 clones, roughly four fifths seen once. Sequencing in the ViraFEST assay came after antigen-specific CD4+ T cells had been expanded with viral peptide pools, which were used to stimulate PBMC. Subsequent to less than 13 days of culture, CD4+ T cells were isolated. Material: CD4+ T cells from PBMCs cultured with HCoV-229E spike peptides, obtained before COVID-19 vaccination. Receptor source: a human donor who received a COVID-19 vaccine.

The V and J genes are TRBV19 and TRBJ2-5, with D tentatively TRBD1 (6 bases). Germline lookup yields CDR1 LNHDA and CDR2 SQIVND (reference sequence). The CDR3 loop spans 17 amino acids. V was pared by 0 bases and J by 4 bases, with 18 bases between. The CDR3 region is CASSIEGKPGHLETQYF. The CDR3 DNA reads TGTGCCAGTAGTATAGAGGGGAAACCGGGACACTTAGAGACCCAGTACTTC.

The V call is TRBV25-1, the J call TRBJ2-5, with TRBD1 matching 10 bases. The ends lost 3 bases at V and 5 bases at J; junction bases unmatched: 6. This CDR3 contains 15 residues. Germline V lookup: CDR1 MGHDK, CDR2 SYGVNS. CDR3 coding DNA: TGTGCCAGCAGTGAGGGGGGGACAGGGGTCGAGACCCAGTACTTC. Translated, it gives CASSEGGTGVETQYF.

This chain uses TRBV9 with TRBJ1-4, with a tentative D call TRBD1 (6 bases). This CDR3 region has 14 residues. V lost 3 bases and J lost 7, with 13 bases in between. Germline V CDR1 and CDR2: SGDLS, YYNGEE. The CDR3 protein is CASSAGTFGEKLFF. In nucleotides, the CDR3 is TGTGCCAGCAGCGCCGGGACATTCGGTGAAAAACTGTTTTTT.

This CDR3 is CASSLRQGVIYNEQFF. The CDR3 bases are TGTGCCAGCAGCTTAAGGCAGGGGGTTATCTACAATGAGCAGTTCTTC. V is TRBV7-2 and J is TRBJ2-1; 7 nucleotides match TRBD1. Per germline, CDR1 SGHTA and CDR2 FQGNSA. The ends lost 2 bases at V and 3 bases at J; junction bases unmatched: 7. This CDR3 contains 16 residues.

A few counts support this clone. The J gene is TRBJ1-4, the V gene TRBV24-1; 11 bases are shared with TRBD1. The CDR3 runs 16 residues. The germline V gene has CDR1 KGHDR and CDR2 SFDVKD. J lost 5 bases, V lost 2 bases, and 3 bases had no gene match. CDR3 residues: CATSDSRTGGNEKLFF. CDR3 coding DNA: TGTGCCACCAGTGATTCCCGGACAGGGGGCAATGAAAAACTGTTTTTT.

V usage is TRBV10-3 and J usage is TRBJ1-2; 10 bases are shared with TRBD1. The CDR3 covers 14 residues. Germline lookup yields CDR1 ENHRY and CDR2 SYGVKD. Unmatched junction bases numbered 3, after V lost 5 bases and J lost 3 bases. The CDR3: CAISFGQGDYGYTF. CDR3 nucleotides: TGTGCCATCAGTTTTGGACAGGGGGACTATGGCTACACCTTC.

J is TRBJ1-6 and V is TRBV21-1. TRBV21-1 is flagged as a pseudogene. The CDR3 runs 13 residues. CDR3 protein: CASSKALGVTLHF. CDR3 DNA sequence: TGTGCCAGCAGCAAAGCGCTCGGGGTTACCCTCCACTTT.

The chain carries TRBV4-1 and TRBJ1-1, with unresolved D. Germline CDR1 is MGHRA and CDR2 is YSYEKL. CDR3 size: 15 residues. V was trimmed by 2 bases and J by 1 base, leaving 11 bases between them. The CDR3 DNA sequence: TGCGCCAGCAGCCAAAGACCGTGGGGGAACACTGAAGCTTTCTTT. This codes for CASSQRPWGNTEAFF.

The chain carries TRBV3-1 (or the pseudogene TRBV3-2) and TRBJ1-5; no clear D. The CDR3 has 15 amino acids. Trimming removed 4 bases at V and 4 bases at J, with 14 bases between. Germline lookup yields CDR1 LGHDT and CDR2 YNNKEL (reference sequence). The CDR3 loop is CASSPTGFLNQPQHF. CDR3 sequence (DNA): TGTGCCAGCAGCCCGACCGGGTTCCTAAATCAGCCCCAGCATTTT.

This clone was recorded once. The chain carries TRBV6-5 and TRBJ1-2; 9 bases align to TRBD1. CDR3 length: 14 residues. Germline lookup yields CDR1 MNHEY and CDR2 SVGAGI. Trimming took 6 bases from V and 4 from J; bases not matched to a gene: 6. CDR3 region: CASRATGGVYGYTF. Here the CDR3 DNA reads TGTGCCAGCAGAGCAACAGGGGGCGTCTATGGCTACACCTTC.

V is TRBV7-9 and J is TRBJ1-5, with D unclear. Trimming removed 4 bases at V and 7 bases at J, with 14 bases between. The germline V gene has CDR1 SEHNR and CDR2 FQNEAQ (reference sequence). This CDR3 comprises 14 residues. The CDR3 region is CASSSRTVGQPQHF. The CDR3 bases are TGTGCCAGCAGCTCTAGGACGGTGGGACAGCCCCAGCATTTT.

V gene TRBV10-3 combines with J gene TRBJ1-3; possible D gene TRBD1, 6 bases. The germline V gene has CDR1 ENHRY and CDR2 SYGVKD. The ends were cut back, 0 bases at V and 0 bases at J, with 12 bases in the middle. This CDR3 spans 17 amino acids. CDR3 nucleotide sequence: TGTGCCATCAGTGAGTCGCTGAACAGGGACTCTGGAAACACCATATATTTT. Its translation is CAISESLNRDSGNTIYF.

The chain couples TRBV7-8 to TRBJ1-1; D might be TRBD1 (5 bases). The CDR3 has 13 residues. Germline CDR1 reads SGHVS; CDR2 reads FQNEAQ. V dropped 8 bases and J dropped 0 bases, with 10 bases sitting between them. The CDR3 loop is CASCRGLNTEAFF. The CDR3 bases are TGTGCCAGCTGTAGGGGCCTGAACACTGAAGCTTTCTTT.

The rearrangement uses TRBV21-1 and TRBJ1-2. TRBV21-1 is an annotated pseudogene. The CDR3 loop spans 16 amino acids. The CDR3, as DNA: TGTGCCAGCAGCCTCTTAGCCGGACGGGTACACTATGGCTACACCTTC. Translating gives CASSLLAGRVHYGYTF.

The rearrangement uses TRBV24-1 and TRBJ2-3, with TRBD1 matching over 9 bases. The CDR3 loop spans 16 amino acids. With 2 bases clipped from V and 3 bases from J, the junction kept 5 bases outside the gene matches. Germline assignment: CDR1 KGHDR and CDR2 SFDVKD. The CDR3 is CATSDWGQGGTDTQYF. The CDR3 nucleotides are TGTGCCACCAGTGATTGGGGACAGGGAGGGACAGATACGCAGTATTTT.

The chain uses TRBV7-2 and TRBJ1-5, with 9 bases matching TRBD1. Germline V gene lookup returns CDR1 SGHTA and CDR2 FQGNSA. V shed 5 bases, J shed 5 bases, and the junction held 10 bases outside the gene matches. This CDR3 is 16 amino acids long. CDR3 in amino acids: CASSTQRGQGYQPQHF. The DNA of the CDR3 is TGTGCCAGCAGCACCCAGCGAGGACAGGGGTATCAGCCCCAGCATTTT.

V gene TRBV3-1 (or the pseudogene TRBV3-2) combines with J gene TRBJ2-3; 8 bases match TRBD2. CDR1 is LGHDT, CDR2 YNNKEL, per germline (reference sequence). The CDR3 runs 15 residues. V dropped 3 bases and J dropped 7; count of bases not matched to a gene: 9. DNA of the CDR3: TGTGCCAGCAGCCACTCATCGGGGGGGGCTTATACGCAGTATTTT. The encoded protein is CASSHSSGGAYTQYF.

V usage is TRBV2 and J usage is TRBJ2-2, with 7 bases identical to TRBD1. V trimming: 8 bases; J trimming: 3 bases; junction bases outside the gene matches: 3. The CDR3 is 13 residues long. CDR1 and CDR2 from the germline V gene are SNHLY and FYNNEI. In DNA form, the CDR3 reads TGTGCCAGCTGTAGGGGGCACACCGGGGAGCTGTTTTTT. Translating it yields CASCRGHTGELFF.

The chain's CDR3 is CASSVSGGNTEAFF. CDR3 coding DNA: TGTGCCAGCAGTGTATCTGGGGGGAACACTGAAGCTTTCTTT. The gene calls are TRBV2 and TRBJ1-1, with D possibly being TRBD1 (5 bases). Trimming took off 4 bases at V and 1 base at J, with 10 bases between the two ends. Germline V gene data show CDR1 as SNHLY and CDR2 as FYNNEI. The CDR3 loop spans 14 amino acids.

There are a few counts of this clone. The chain is built from TRBV2 and TRBJ1-1, with no clear D. Germline CDR1 is SNHLY and CDR2 is FYNNEI. Trimming pared 7 bases from V and 1 base from J, leaving 10 bases between. This CDR3 is built from 13 residues. CDR3 nucleotide sequence: TGTGCCAGCATCACAAACAAGAACACTGAAGCTTTCTTT. It yields the protein CASITNKNTEAFF.

V gene TRBV14 combines with J gene TRBJ2-5, with 10 bases that match TRBD1. This CDR3 contains 17 residues. The germline V gene encodes CDR1 SGHDN and CDR2 FVKESK. V shed 4 bases, J shed 4 bases, and the junction held 12 bases outside the gene matches. The CDR3: CASSLRTGQGFRETQYF. CDR3 in DNA: TGTGCCAGCAGCCTTAGGACGGGACAGGGGTTTCGAGAGACCCAGTACTTC. The full variable domain, in which reference TRBV14 and TRBJ2-5 provide the parts outside the CDR3, is EAGVTQFPSHSVIEKGQTVTLRCDPISGHDNLYWYRRVMGKEIKFLLHFVKESKQDESGMPNNRFLAERTGGTYSTLKVQPAELEDSGVYFCASSLRTGQGFRETQYFGPGTRLLVL.

This clone showed up just a few times. V usage is TRBV18 and J usage is TRBJ2-3, with D unclear. The CDR3 has 13 residues. V lost 5 bases and J lost 1, with 7 bases in between. Germline-derived CDR1 and CDR2 are KGHSH and LQKENI. CDR3 region: CASSSRGTDTQYF. The CDR3 bases are TGTGCCAGCTCAAGCAGAGGCACAGATACGCAGTATTTT.

This clone was detected a few times. The chain carries TRBV5-1 and TRBJ2-5, with 11 positions matching TRBD2. The CDR3 length is 14 residues. With V trimmed by 4 bases and J by 5 bases, 4 bases remained unmatched. CDR1 is SGHRS and CDR2 is YFSETQ in the germline V gene. The CDR3 region is CASSLTSGVETQYF. The CDR3 bases are TGCGCCAGCAGCCTGACTAGCGGGGTTGAGACCCAGTACTTC.